This TCR beta chain was observed in a study of identical twins. Findings and limits, study-wide: Reduced insertions were recorded for abundant cord blood beta clonotypes, with no such pattern in memory repertoires. Modelling underestimated the level of out-of-frame TCR alpha sharing observed in monozygotic twins.

TCRdb reprocessed the 5' RACE reads via MiXCR and lists one record per CDR3 protein. The data contain around 960,000 distinct CDR3 sequences, roughly 12% of them singletons. With respect to this clonotype: Its antigen is not known.

CDR1 and CDR2 (germline): SQVTM, ANQGSEA. Deletions cut 7 bases from V and 5 bases from J, with 9 bases between. The CDR3 has 11 residues. This sample was shared with a second study, whose subject was yellow fever vaccine responses in identical twins.

The chain is built from TRBV29-1 and TRBJ2-1, with a tentative D call TRBD2 (5 bases). This receptor was obtained from a woman in her late teens or twenties in good health. Sequenced input: PBMCs. DNA of the CDR3: TGCAGCGCGAGGACTGACAATGAGCAGTTCTTC. It codes for CSARTDNEQFF.